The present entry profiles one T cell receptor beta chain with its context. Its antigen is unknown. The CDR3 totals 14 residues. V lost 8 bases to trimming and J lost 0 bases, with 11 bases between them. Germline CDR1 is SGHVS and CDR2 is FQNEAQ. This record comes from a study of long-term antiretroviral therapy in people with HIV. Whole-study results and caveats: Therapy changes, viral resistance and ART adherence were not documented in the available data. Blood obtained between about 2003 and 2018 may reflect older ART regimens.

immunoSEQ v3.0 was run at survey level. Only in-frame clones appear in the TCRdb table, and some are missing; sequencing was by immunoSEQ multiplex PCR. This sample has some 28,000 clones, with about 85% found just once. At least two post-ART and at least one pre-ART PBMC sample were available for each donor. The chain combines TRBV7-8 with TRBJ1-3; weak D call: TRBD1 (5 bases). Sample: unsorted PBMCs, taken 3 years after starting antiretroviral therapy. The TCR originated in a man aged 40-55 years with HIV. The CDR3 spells CASGSGDSGNTIYF. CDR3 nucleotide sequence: TGTGCCAGCGGGTCGGGGGACTCTGGAAACACCATATATTTT.